The present entry profiles one T cell receptor beta chain with its context. No antigen is known for it. The CDR3 runs to 14 residues. Germline V CDR1 and CDR2: LNHDA, SQIVND (reference sequence). J gave up 4 bases and V 3 bases, and 3 bases lay outside the gene matches. These data belong to a study of cytomegalovirus exposure and HLA in healthy donors. Study-level background: Earlier, some 180 million T cells were analyzed, and 117 million unique TCR beta sequences were found among them. Study findings and constraints: Follow-up analysis later connected one missense variant in DCLRE1C with trimming of TCR beta V- and J-genes.

All donors participated as healthy donors of bone marrow. PCR involved 60 Vbeta and 13 Jbeta primers. Measured with immunoSEQ multiplex PCR; TCRdb has only the in-frame clones, and not every one. The sample has some 130,000 clones; over 70% are singletons. The sample consisted of PBMCs. This sequence joins TRBV19 and TRBJ2-5; TRBD2 matches 9 bases. The source is a young man in good health and CMV-seronegative. The CDR3 DNA reads TGTGCCAGTAGTATGACTAGCGGAAGAGAGACCCAGTACTTC. Its protein product is CASSMTSGRETQYF.